One sample yielded the 27 T cell receptor beta chains listed below, sequenced in a study of T cells in Graves' hyperthyroidism and ophthalmopathy. The CDR3 regions of TCR beta were amplified from RNA transcripts. When the TCR CDR3 underwent first-round RT-PCR, the HTBI primer set was used. In TCRdb, the multiplex PCR reads were re-called with MiXCR into one record per CDR3 protein. The sample lists 660,000 or so distinct CDR3 sequences, around 21% occurring once. The sequenced sample was blood. The receptors originated from a man aged 25 to 40 with Graves' ophthalmopathy.

There are many counts of this clonotype. This chain uses TRBV2 with TRBJ1-1, with D uncertain. V shed 3 bases and J shed 4 bases, with 12 bases lying between them. The CDR3 loop spans 14 amino acids. Germline V lookup: CDR1 SNHLY, CDR2 FYNNEI. The CDR3 reads CASSEAMGSTEAFF. The CDR3 DNA reads as TGTGCCAGCAGTGAGGCGATGGGGAGCACTGAAGCTTTCTTT.

This clonotype showed up just a few times. The gene calls are TRBV27 and TRBJ1-6; the D gene is possibly TRBD1 (6 bases). Germline V gene lookup returns CDR1 MNHEY and CDR2 SMNVEV (reference sequence). This CDR3 has 17 amino acids. Between the trimmed V and J ends, which lost 5 bases and 0 bases, there was a span of 14 bases. CDR3 coding DNA: TGTGCCAGCAGTGTTCGACAGGACGCCTCCTATAATTCACCCCTCCACTTT. Translation: CASSVRQDASYNSPLHF.

CDR3 sequence reads: CASSRPGLGVADTQYF. CDR3 nucleotides: TGTGCCAGCAGCCGCCCGGGACTAGGGGTCGCAGATACGCAGTATTTT. This chain uses TRBV6-2 or TRBV6-3 with TRBJ2-3; 8 positions match TRBD2. Trimming took 6 bases from V and 4 from J; bases not matched to a gene: 12. Germline V CDR1 and CDR2: MNHEY, SVGEGT. The CDR3 spans 16 residues.

CDR3 amino acids: CASGSGRTGELFF. CDR3 nucleotides: TGTGCCAGCGGGAGTGGAAGGACCGGGGAGCTGTTTTTT. The chain carries TRBV6-2 or TRBV6-3 and TRBJ2-2; TRBD2 is a possible D gene (5 bases). The CDR3 totals 13 residues. In germline, CDR1 is MNHEY, CDR2 SVGEGT. V dropped 8 bases and J dropped 5 bases, with 12 bases sitting between them.

This chain uses TRBV7-2 with TRBJ1-5, with D perhaps TRBD1 (5 bases). CDR1 is SGHTA, CDR2 FQGNSA, per germline. V shed 8 bases and J shed 6 bases, with 17 bases lying between them. The CDR3 runs to 14 residues. CDR3 loop: CASRGGDAPQPQHF. DNA of the CDR3: TGTGCCAGCCGGGGGGGGGATGCGCCTCAGCCCCAGCATTTT.

The rearrangement links TRBV3-1 to TRBJ2-7; 7 bases are a match to TRBD2. The junction had 7 bases not matched to a gene; V was cut back by 0 bases and J by 2 bases. Per germline, CDR1 LGHDT and CDR2 YNNKEL (reference sequence). CDR3 length equals 16 residues. The CDR3: CASSQDAGLLAYEQYF. CDR3 nucleotides: TGTGCCAGCAGCCAAGATGCGGGACTACTGGCCTACGAGCAGTACTTC.

Ten or more counts support this clonotype. The chain couples TRBV7-9 to TRBJ2-5, with 7 bases lining up with TRBD1. The CDR3 consists of 15 residues. V shed 5 bases and J 4 bases; nucleotides not matched to a gene: 10. Germline CDR1 reads SEHNR; CDR2 reads FQNEAQ (reference sequence). In DNA form, the CDR3 reads TGTGCCAGCAGCGCGAAGAGGGGGCGCGGAGAGACCCAGTACTTC. Protein product: CASSAKRGRGETQYF.

This clonotype showed up many times. The CDR3 DNA sequence: TGTGCCAGCAGTGAAGAGCAGAACACTGAAGCTTTCTTT. Translating gives CASSEEQNTEAFF. The chain employs TRBV2 and TRBJ1-1; D is ambiguous. Germline V gene data show CDR1 as SNHLY and CDR2 as FYNNEI. Trimming cost V 1 base and J 1 base, with 4 bases left between them. This CDR3 is built from 13 residues.

Only a few counts were recorded for this clonotype. The genes are TRBV11-2 and TRBJ2-2; TRBD1 is a possible D gene (6 bases). V was trimmed by 5 bases and J by 0 bases, leaving 19 bases between them. The CDR3 is made up of 18 amino acids. CDR1 and CDR2 from the germline V gene are SGHAT and FQNNGV. CDR3 residues: CASSLRDKYSANTGELFF. The CDR3, as DNA: TGTGCCAGCAGCCTCCGGGACAAGTATTCCGCGAACACCGGGGAGCTGTTTTTT.

This clonotype appeared many times. The V gene is TRBV20-1, the J gene TRBJ1-1; the D is unclear. The germline CDR1 and CDR2 sequences are DFQATT and SNEGSKA (reference sequence). V lost 3 bases, J lost 1 base, and 12 bases lay in between. The length of the CDR3 is 14 residues. The CDR3 DNA sequence: TGCAGTGCTAGGAAAGGCCAGCCGAACACTGAAGCTTTCTTT. Translated, it gives CSARKGQPNTEAFF.

With respect to this clonotype: Given a much more abundant clone one base away, this may be a read error. The chain employs TRBV3-1 and TRBJ1-4; D might be TRBD1 (6 bases). V was trimmed by 1 base and J by 8 bases, leaving 14 bases between them. Germline CDR1 is LGHDT and CDR2 is YNNKEL (reference sequence). This CDR3 is 15 amino acids long. The DNA of the CDR3 is TGTGCCAGCAGCCAAGGGGGGCGCCTAGGAGAAAAACTGTTTTTT. Its translation is CASSQGGRLGEKLFF.

This clonotype has more than one count but fewer than ten. The V and J genes are TRBV28 and TRBJ1-1; the match to TRBD1 covers 9 bases. Germline values: CDR1 MDHEN, CDR2 SYDVKM. The CDR3 spans 15 residues. With V trimmed by 5 bases and J by 1 base, 5 bases remained unmatched. CDR3 region: CASSGPGQGNTEAFF. Here the CDR3 DNA reads TGTGCCAGCAGTGGCCCGGGACAGGGGAACACTGAAGCTTTCTTT.

This clonotype has more than one count but fewer than ten. This chain uses TRBV7-6 with TRBJ2-1; D may be TRBD1 or TRBD2 (5 bases each). The V end was cut by 0 bases, the J end by 5 bases, with 14 bases between. Germline V lookup: CDR1 SGHVS, CDR2 FNYEAQ. The CDR3 has 16 amino acids. The CDR3 here is CASSLAVSLGDNEQFF. The DNA of the CDR3 is TGTGCCAGCAGCTTAGCGGTTAGCCTGGGGGACAATGAGCAGTTCTTC. Variable domain in full (rest from reference TRBV7-6 and TRBJ2-1): GAGVSQSPRYKVTKRGQDVALRCDPISGHVSLYWYRQALGQGPEFLTYFNYEAQQDKSGLPNDRFSAERPEGSISTLTIQRTEQRDSAMYRCASSLAVSLGDNEQFFGPGTRLTVL.

The chain has TRBV19 and TRBJ2-7, with D perhaps TRBD2 (5 bases). The V gene lost 4 bases and the J gene lost 1 base, with 8 bases spanning the gap. Germline CDR1 reads LNHDA; CDR2 reads SQIVND (reference sequence). The CDR3 has 13 amino acids. The CDR3 sequence is CASSKRSSYEQYF. The DNA of the CDR3 is TGTGCCAGTAGTAAGCGGAGTTCCTACGAGCAGTACTTC.

The chain carries TRBV28 and TRBJ1-6; 8 bases fit TRBD1. The CDR3 loop spans 14 amino acids. The junction had 6 bases not matched to a gene; V was cut back by 4 bases and J by 10 bases. Germline V lookup: CDR1 MDHEN, CDR2 SYDVKM. The CDR3 region is CASSSSGGRSPLHF. The DNA for the CDR3 is TGTGCCAGCAGTTCCTCAGGGGGCAGATCACCCCTCCACTTT.

This clonotype was seen a handful of times. The chain couples TRBV20-1 to TRBJ1-4; weak D call: TRBD1 (5 bases). The CDR3 sequence is 15 residues long. V lost 5 bases to trimming and J lost 4 bases, with 17 bases between them. Germline V gene sequence: CDR1 DFQATT, CDR2 SNEGSKA (reference sequence). CDR3 sequence reads: CSARGDAANNEKLFF. Here the CDR3 DNA reads TGCAGTGCTCGGGGGGACGCGGCCAATAATGAAAAACTGTTTTTT.

In this sample, this clonotype turned up a few times. J is TRBJ2-2 and V is TRBV5-1, with 11 bases fitting TRBD2. Germline V gene lookup returns CDR1 SGHRS and CDR2 YFSETQ. V lost 4 bases to trimming and J lost 4 bases; unmatched junction nucleotides: 6. This CDR3 has 16 residues. This chain's CDR3 is CASSLSGRAVTGELFF. The CDR3 DNA is TGCGCCAGCAGCCTTAGCGGGAGGGCCGTCACCGGGGAGCTGTTTTTT.

The rearrangement joins TRBV5-4 to TRBJ2-7; D is uncertain. CDR1 is SGHNT and CDR2 is YYREEE in the germline V gene (reference sequence). This CDR3 is 12 amino acids long. V was trimmed by 0 bases and J by 5 bases, leaving 6 bases between them. In DNA, the CDR3 is TGTGCCAGCAGCTTGGGGTACAACGAGCAGTACTTC. Translating it yields CASSLGYNEQYF.

Ten or more counts support this clonotype. V and J are TRBV11-1 and TRBJ2-3, with D hard to call. Germline V CDR1 and CDR2: SGHAT, FQDESV (reference sequence). The CDR3 is made up of 11 amino acids. V was clipped by 5 bases and J by 7 bases, with 7 bases between them. The CDR3 is CASSPFNTQYF. The CDR3 DNA reads as TGTGCCAGCAGCCCGTTTAATACGCAGTATTTT.

The V gene is TRBV4-1, the J gene TRBJ1-5, with 10 bases that match TRBD1. In germline, CDR1 is MGHRA, CDR2 YSYEKL. There are 15 residues in the CDR3. The trim removed 5 bases at V and 4 bases at J, leaving 5 bases unmatched. The CDR3 loop is CASSAGQGINQPQHF. The CDR3 DNA follows: TGCGCCAGCAGCGCGGGACAGGGGATTAATCAGCCCCAGCATTTT.

Remarks on this clonotype: The junction departs from germline at one end; a sequencing error may be responsible. The rearrangement links TRBV18 to TRBJ1-1; 9 bases fit TRBD1. Looked up from germline, CDR1 is KGHSH and CDR2 is LQKENI. The CDR3 extends over 16 amino acids. The CDR3 DNA follows: TGTGTCAGCTCCTACGGACAGGGGATTGGAAACACTGAAGCTTTCTTT. Translation: CVSSYGQGIGNTEAFF.

This clonotype was seen repeatedly, ten times or more. CDR3 sequence (DNA): TGTGCCAGCAGTCCCCGGGCTAGCGGGAGGATTACCTACGAGCAGTACTTC. Translating gives CASSPRASGRITYEQYF. The genes are TRBV6-2 or TRBV6-3 and TRBJ2-7; the match to TRBD2 covers 11 bases. After removal of 5 bases from V and 2 bases from J, the junction contained 11 bases not matched to a gene. This CDR3 has 17 amino acids. Per germline, CDR1 MNHEY and CDR2 SVGEGT.

The chain has TRBV30 and TRBJ1-6; D call uncertain. CDR3 length: 13 residues. CDR1 and CDR2 (germline): GTSNPN, SVGIG (reference sequence). Trimming stripped 4 bases from V and 10 bases from J, with 14 bases between. Here the CDR3 DNA reads TGTGCCTGGAAAGCCCTTTTAGGATCACCCCTCCACTTT. Translation: CAWKALLGSPLHF.

This chain connects TRBV6-1 to TRBJ2-1, with 12 bases matching TRBD2. V dropped 5 bases and J dropped 8; count of bases not matched to a gene: 7. CDR1 is MNHNS, CDR2 SASEGT, per germline. The CDR3 totals 15 residues. The CDR3 sequence: CASSPTSGRWDEQFF. CDR3 DNA: TGTGCCAGCAGTCCGACTAGCGGGAGATGGGATGAGCAGTTCTTC.

The DNA of the CDR3 is TGTGCCAGCAGGGAACTAGCGGGAGTGACAGATACGCAGTATTTT. Its protein is CASRELAGVTDTQYF. The chain is built from TRBV7-2 and TRBJ2-3, with 11 bases aligning to TRBD2. The CDR3 has 15 amino acids. The trim removed 6 bases at V and 3 bases at J, leaving 5 bases unmatched. Germline V gene sequence: CDR1 SGHTA, CDR2 FQGNSA. The complete variable domain, with remaining parts taken from reference TRBV7-2 and TRBJ2-3, reads GAGVSQSPSNKVTEKGKDVELRCDPISGHTALYWYRQSLGQGLEFLIYFQGNSAPDKSGLPSDRFSAERTGGSVSTLTIQRTQQEDSAVYLCASRELAGVTDTQYFGPGTRLTVL.

At least ten counts were recorded for this clonotype. The chain couples TRBV6-1 to TRBJ1-1; D gene uncertain. CDR3 size: 16 residues. V lost 8 bases and J 5 bases, leaving 24 bases between the germline ends. From germline, CDR1 is MNHNS and CDR2 SASEGT. CDR3 nucleotides: TGTGCCAGCTTGAGAGAGGTGGCTCGGGTAGGGACTGAAGCTTTCTTT. Amino acids: CASLREVARVGTEAFF.

The genes are TRBV3-2 and TRBJ2-5; TRBD2, the D gene given by the table, was not confirmed from the DNA. TRBV3-2 is an annotated pseudogene. The CDR3 loop spans 15 amino acids. CDR3 amino acids: CASSRRKGKQETQYF. The CDR3 DNA follows: TGTGCCAGCAGCCGGCGGAAGGGGAAACAAGAGACCCAGTACTTC.